One and the same sample provided the 24 T cell receptor beta chains below, sequenced in a study of cytomegalovirus exposure and HLA in healthy donors. The PCR used 60 Vbeta and 13 Jbeta primers. Assay: immunoSEQ multiplex PCR; the TCRdb copy retains only in-frame clones and omits some. In the table there are 95,000 to 150,000 clones, around 66% of which are singletons. The sequenced sample was PBMCs. The receptors shown here come from a woman aged 40 to 50 in good health and CMV-seropositive.

The chain uses TRBV6-6 and TRBJ1-4, with D perhaps TRBD1 (6 bases). The CDR3 loop spans 14 amino acids. CDR1 MNHNY and CDR2 SVGAGI come from the germline V gene (reference sequence). V was clipped by 6 bases and J by 8 bases, with 16 bases between them. The CDR3 sequence is CASSQQGIEEKLFF. CDR3 nucleotide sequence: TGTGCCAGCAGCCAACAGGGCATCGAGGAAAAACTGTTTTTT.

This clone has just a few counts. Within the sample, other DNA sequences also encode this same CDR3. The CDR3 region has the DNA TGTGCCAGCAGCTTATCAGGTTCCTACGAGCAGTACTTC. This codes for CASSLSGSYEQYF. This rearrangement joins TRBV7-9 to TRBJ2-7, with D hard to call. The germline CDR1 and CDR2 sequences are SEHNR and FQNEAQ (reference sequence). V was cut by 2 bases and J by 1 base, with 6 bases left in between. This CDR3 is built from 13 residues.

V is TRBV6-1 and J is TRBJ2-3; TRBD1 might be the D (5 bases). Trimming stripped 1 base from V and 4 bases from J, with 9 bases between. This CDR3 is built from 14 residues. CDR1 is MNHNS, CDR2 SASEGT, per germline. The CDR3 here is CASSEGREPDTQYF. The CDR3 DNA is TGTGCCAGCAGTGAAGGCAGGGAACCAGATACGCAGTATTTT.

The table lists this clone with many counts. The chain joins TRBV19 to TRBJ1-5; 7 nucleotides match TRBD1. The junction had 4 bases not matched to a gene; V was cut back by 11 bases and J by 3 bases. The germline CDR1 and CDR2 sequences are LNHDA and SQIVND (reference sequence). The CDR3 extends over 12 amino acids. CDR3 nucleotides: TGTGCCTGCAGGGGGACCAATCAGCCCCAGCATTTT. This gives the protein CACRGTNQPQHF. The full variable domain, in which reference TRBV19 and TRBJ1-5 provide the parts outside the CDR3, is DGGITQSPKYLFRKEGQNVTLSCEQNLNHDAMYWYRQDPGQGLRLIYYSQIVNDFQKGDIAEGYSVSREKKESFPLTVTSAQKNPTAFYLCACRGTNQPQHFGDGTRLSIL.

The chain combines TRBV7-2 with TRBJ2-1; the match to TRBD1 covers 7 bases. The CDR3 extends over 14 amino acids. Germline V gene lookup returns CDR1 SGHTA and CDR2 FQGNSA. Trimming at V came to 5 bases and at J to 6 bases, leaving 7 bases not matched to a gene. The DNA of the CDR3 is TGTGCCAGCAGCACAAGGACAGGCCCCAATGAGCAGTTCTTC. Its translation is CASSTRTGPNEQFF.

The rearrangement joins TRBV9 to TRBJ2-1; 10 positions agree with TRBD2. This CDR3 is built from 16 residues. The V segment lost 5 bases and the J segment 3 bases; nucleotides outside the gene matches: 8. Germline values: CDR1 SGDLS, CDR2 YYNGEE. CDR3 protein: CASSPTTSGYYNEQFF. The CDR3 coding sequence is TGTGCCAGCAGTCCTACGACTAGCGGGTACTACAATGAGCAGTTCTTC.

V is TRBV28 and J is TRBJ2-7; 7 nucleotides match TRBD2. This CDR3 spans 14 amino acids. The germline V gene has CDR1 MDHEN and CDR2 SYDVKM. Unmatched junction bases numbered 8, after V lost 3 bases and J lost 6 bases. In DNA form, the CDR3 reads TGTGCCAGCAGTTTGAGTAGCGGGTGGGGCGAGCAGTACTTC. Residues: CASSLSSGWGEQYF.

The chain employs TRBV10-3 and TRBJ2-1; 10 nucleotides line up with TRBD1. Germline CDR1 and CDR2: ENHRY and SYGVKD. V lost 3 bases and J lost 8; bases outside the gene matches: 19. CDR3 length: 19 amino acids. The CDR3 DNA reads as TGTGCCATCAGTGACCTTCGGGACAGGGGCGGGGACCGCCGCGATGAGCAGTTCTTC. It translates to CAISDLRDRGGDRRDEQFF.

The J gene is TRBJ1-2, the V gene TRBV5-4, with 8 bases identical to TRBD1. The CDR3 runs to 14 residues. V dropped 1 base and J dropped 10; count of bases not matched to a gene: 9. Germline assignment: CDR1 SGHNT and CDR2 YYREEE (reference sequence). The CDR3 protein is CASSLTGGGSDYTF. The CDR3 coding sequence is TGTGCCAGCAGCTTGACAGGGGGAGGTTCGGACTACACCTTC.

The rearrangement joins TRBV6-6 to TRBJ2-3; 7 bases line up with TRBD1. This CDR3 contains 15 residues. Per the germline V gene, CDR1 is MNHNY and CDR2 is SVGAGI (reference sequence). V gave up 9 bases and J gave up 2 bases; unmatched junction bases: 11. The CDR3 nucleotides read TGTGCCAGTCAGGCCGGGACAGCAAACACAGATACGCAGTATTTT. It specifies CASQAGTANTDTQYF.

The gene calls are TRBV28 and TRBJ1-3; possible D gene TRBD1, 5 bases. Germline V gives CDR1 MDHEN, CDR2 SYDVKM. V lost 1 base and J lost 0, with 22 bases in between. The CDR3 is 20 residues long. CDR3 in amino acids: CASSLYPPSLTGNSGNTIYF. Here the CDR3 DNA reads TGTGCCAGCAGTTTATACCCACCCTCCCTTACAGGCAACTCTGGAAACACCATATATTTT.

The table lists this clone with a few counts. This chain uses TRBV29-1 with TRBJ2-7, with D unresolved. Trimming left V 6 bases short and J 0 bases short, with 12 bases between. Looked up from germline, CDR1 is SQVTM and CDR2 is ANQGSEA. The CDR3 extends over 13 amino acids. CDR3 amino acids: CSVEWADSYEQYF. CDR3 sequence (DNA): TGCAGCGTCGAATGGGCAGACTCCTACGAGCAGTACTTC.

There are a few counts of this clone. This chain connects TRBV5-1 to TRBJ1-5, with a tentative D call TRBD1 (6 bases). Trimming shortened V by 0 bases and J by 6 bases, and 10 bases separated the two germline ends. CDR3 length: 14 residues. CDR1 is SGHRS and CDR2 is YFSETQ in the germline V gene. CDR3 sequence: CASSLGARGQPQHF. CDR3 coding DNA: TGCGCCAGCAGCTTGGGTGCCAGGGGTCAGCCCCAGCATTTT.

V is TRBV30 and J is TRBJ1-1; D is unresolved. With 0 bases removed from V and 5 bases from J, the gap between germline ends came to 10 bases. The CDR3 is 13 residues long. CDR1 and CDR2 from the germline V gene are GTSNPN and SVGIG (reference sequence). The CDR3 bases are TGTGCCTGGAGTGTACAGTCGGATACTGAAGCTTTCTTT. Its translation: CAWSVQSDTEAFF.

The V call is TRBV19, the J call TRBJ2-2; TRBD2 is a possible D gene (6 bases). The CDR3 length is 15 residues. V dropped 3 bases and J dropped 7 bases, with 15 bases sitting between them. Per the germline V gene, CDR1 is LNHDA and CDR2 is SQIVND (reference sequence). This chain's CDR3 is CASSIPVAAVGELFF. CDR3 bases: TGTGCCAGTAGTATCCCAGTAGCGGCCGTCGGGGAGCTGTTTTTT.

This rearrangement joins TRBV28 to TRBJ1-2, with a weak D call TRBD1 (5 bases). The CDR3 is 12 amino acids. Germline V CDR1 and CDR2: MDHEN, SYDVKM. V was cut by 5 bases and J by 8 bases, with 12 bases left in between. As DNA, the CDR3 is TGTGCCAGCAGTCCTACCAGGGAAGGCTACACCTTC. Its protein is CASSPTREGYTF.

This clone was seen only once. The chain carries TRBV7-6 and TRBJ2-4, with D tentatively TRBD2 (6 bases). Germline lookup yields CDR1 SGHVS and CDR2 FNYEAQ. The V end was cut by 5 bases, the J end by 9 bases, with 14 bases between. This CDR3 has 13 amino acids. The CDR3 reads CASSMTRVGIQYF. Here the CDR3 DNA reads TGTGCCAGCAGCATGACTAGAGTCGGCATTCAGTACTTC.

V and J are TRBV4-1 and TRBJ2-7; TRBD2 agrees at 8 bases. J lost 0 bases, V lost 0 bases, and 10 bases had no gene match. The CDR3 has 18 amino acids. Germline V lookup: CDR1 MGHRA, CDR2 YSYEKL. CDR3 nucleotides: TGCGCCAGCAGCCAAGATATAAGGCTAGCGGGCCTCTCCTACGAGCAGTACTTC. Protein sequence: CASSQDIRLAGLSYEQYF.

The gene calls are TRBV6-1 and TRBJ2-7; the match to TRBD2 covers 11 bases. Germline CDR1 reads MNHNS; CDR2 reads SASEGT. The CDR3 is 16 amino acids. After removal of 4 bases from V and 3 bases from J, the junction contained 8 bases not matched to a gene. CDR3 bases: TGTGCCAGCAGTGGTCAGGGGACTAGCGGAGGCTACGAGCAGTACTTC. This sequence encodes CASSGQGTSGGYEQYF.

The J gene is TRBJ1-3, the V gene TRBV11-3, with D maybe TRBD1 (6 bases). This CDR3 spans 14 amino acids. Per germline, CDR1 SGHNT and CDR2 YENEEA. V was shortened by 7 bases and J by 2 bases, with 12 bases between the two germline ends. The CDR3 DNA reads as TGTGCCAGCACCGACACAGGGCCTGGAAACACCATATATTTT. It specifies CASTDTGPGNTIYF.

A single count supports this clone. This sequence joins TRBV5-1 and TRBJ2-2; TRBD1 might be the D (6 bases). V was shortened by 0 bases and J by 3 bases, with 9 bases between the two germline ends. CDR3 size: 15 residues. Germline lookup yields CDR1 SGHRS and CDR2 YFSETQ. CDR3 DNA sequence: TGCGCCAGCAGCTTGGGGGGGCAAGACACCGGGGAGCTGTTTTTT. It encodes CASSLGGQDTGELFF. The full variable domain, completed using reference TRBV5-1 and TRBJ2-2, is KAGVTQTPRYLIKTRGQQVTLSCSPISGHRSVSWYQQTPGQGLQFLFEYFSETQRNKGNFPGRFSGRQFSNSRSEMNVSTLELGDSALYLCASSLGGQDTGELFFGEGSRLTVL.

J is TRBJ2-1 and V is TRBV19, with 7 bases lining up with TRBD2. The CDR3 extends over 15 amino acids. V dropped 3 bases and J dropped 0; count of bases not matched to a gene: 2. The V gene's germline CDR1 is LNHDA and CDR2 SQIVND (reference sequence). The CDR3 spells CASSMGGSSYNEQFF. In DNA, the CDR3 is TGTGCCAGTAGTATGGGCGGGAGCTCCTACAATGAGCAGTTCTTC.

V is TRBV7-2 and J is TRBJ2-7; 8 nucleotides agree with TRBD1. The germline V gene has CDR1 SGHTA and CDR2 FQGNSA. This CDR3 is 13 amino acids long. Unmatched junction bases numbered 8, after V lost 5 bases and J lost 8 bases. The chain's CDR3 is CASSGGTGFQQYF. CDR3 bases: TGTGCCAGCAGCGGCGGGACAGGATTCCAGCAGTACTTC. The whole variable domain, remainder taken from reference TRBV7-2 and TRBJ2-7, is GAGVSQSPSNKVTEKGKDVELRCDPISGHTALYWYRQSLGQGLEFLIYFQGNSAPDKSGLPSDRFSAERTGGSVSTLTIQRTQQEDSAVYLCASSGGTGFQQYFGPGTRLTVT.

The table lists this clone with a few counts. This CDR3 reads CASSLLTGSYEQYF. The CDR3 bases are TGCGCCAGCAGCTTGCTGACGGGGTCCTACGAGCAGTACTTC. V usage is TRBV5-1 and J usage is TRBJ2-7, with a tentative D call TRBD2 (5 bases). The germline V and J ends were trimmed by 1 base and 1 base, with 9 bases remaining between them. The CDR3 consists of 14 residues. Germline assignment: CDR1 SGHRS and CDR2 YFSETQ.